This TCR beta chain was sequenced in a study of blood T cells in healthy people across ages (dated by TCRdb to between 2014 and 2017). Describing the broader study: In model experiments, template switching captured about one uniquely barcoded TCR beta cDNA molecule for every two T cells. The donors were divided into four age groups: young (average approximately 17 years), middle-aged (about 39), aged (about 61) and long-lived (roughly 88). Using deep sequencing normalized with unique cDNA molecular identifiers, the study measured how TCR beta repertoire diversity changes with age. For two donors (one aged 18 to 29 and one aged 80 or older), the study analyzed two additional independent replicas of 1 million unique cDNA reads from the same blood draw. To avoid experimental bias, donors of different ages were distributed randomly across sequencing lanes. Overall results and qualifications from the work: Total diversity estimates from one million sequenced T cells were considered lower bounds and underestimates. The long-lived group showed more naive CD4+ T cells, fewer expanded clones and increased TCR diversity than the aged group, suggesting age selection. Donor CMV infection status was unknown, potentially confounding age-related changes in expanded clonotypes. A strong correlation was found between observed TCR beta diversity and the percentage of naive T cells measured by flow cytometry. Observed TCR beta diversity per million T cells fell roughly linearly with age, and a significant reduction was already apparent by age approximately 41. Because profiling used bulk unsorted PBMCs, naive and antigen-experienced compartments could not be compared conclusively.

Donors were 30 to 45 systemically healthy Caucasian individuals from Russia aged roughly 6 to 90 years. Each donor gave ten milliliters of peripheral blood, drawn into EDTA-treated Vacutainer tubes. Ficoll-Paque density-gradient centrifugation was used to isolate PBMCs, with at least 6.5 million per sample. Trizol reagent was used to extract total RNA from PBMCs, with at least 5.5 micrograms per sample. The percentages of naive CD45RAhigh/CD27high T cells were determined by flow cytometry on a PBMC aliquot from every donor. Turning to this clonotype: Its antigen has not been determined. Per-base qualities were not stored, and no clone one base away is much larger.

Trimming at the junction amounts to 5 bases on V and 11 bases on J, and the germline ends lie 15 bases apart. The CDR3 runs 12 amino acids, cysteine and phenylalanine included. The kept DNA is CDR3 alone, 36 bases in frame from the first base. The library was built by means of 5' RACE. Sequencing instrument: Illumina HiSeq 2500. A second PCR of about 6 to 12 cycles was run with a J-beta primer mix and a sample-barcoded 5' primer. A template-switch 5' adaptor carrying 12 random nucleotides introduced a unique molecular identifier onto each TCR beta cDNA molecule. Each sample yielded at least 2.5 million CDR3-containing paired-end reads. All of the RNA was converted into first-strand cDNA using the Mint cDNA synthesis kit, with a TRBC-specific oligonucleotide serving as the primer. After uracil-DNA glycosylase treatment, a first 18-cycle PCR used universal primers M1SS and BC2_uni_R on all cDNA. As for the authors' bioinformatics: For normalization, 1 million high-quality reads, each with a distinct molecular identifier, were randomly selected from each sample. Instead of being binned into consensus sequences, reads that shared molecular identifiers were thrown out. CDR3 identification, clonotype clustering and error correction used MiTCR with a Q25 quality threshold and the strictest error-elimination algorithm. A nonparametric unseen species model using Euler transformation provided a lower-bound estimate of total TCR beta diversity. In TCRdb, the public reads were trimmed at Q25 with fastp and aligned with MiXCR, with productive beta chains retained. Every entry covers one CDR3 protein and lists the most common genes and DNA from its rows. Here the V and J calls rest on TCRdb's processing, not on the authors' analysis. Here the sample has about 1,400,000 distinct CDR3 sequences; around 59% occur a single time. The ten largest clones capture 6.7% of the sample.

The sequenced sample was blood. The chain uses TRBV12-3 or TRBV12-4 and TRBJ1-1; the D region possibly corresponds to TRBD1 (5 bases align). The clonotype originates from a man between 18 and 29 years old in good health. The CDR3 corresponds to CASSLPGRGAFF. The DNA sequence is as follows: TGTGCCAGCAGTCTTCCGGGACGGGGTGCTTTCTTT.